Presented here are 14 T cell receptor beta chains from one specimen sequenced in a study of blood T cell repertoires in COVID-19. Profiling relied on immunoSEQ multiplex PCR, and the TCRdb table lists in-frame clones only, not all of them. Counted here are approximately 210,000 clones, about 86% occurring once; the ten biggest clones make up about 15%. The sequenced sample consisted of PBMCs or T cells enriched from blood (not recorded which). Receptors originate from a woman aged 45 to 65 with acute COVID-19.

The chain carries TRBV28 and TRBJ2-7, with D unresolved. V lost 7 bases to trimming and J lost 4 bases, with 11 bases between them. CDR1 MDHEN and CDR2 SYDVKM come from the germline V gene. The CDR3 totals 12 residues. CDR3 in DNA: TGTGCCAGCAAAATGTCGGGTTACGAGCAGTACTTC. The encoded protein is CASKMSGYEQYF.

The chain recombines TRBV21-1 with TRBJ2-1; the D call TRBD1 from the table was never checked on the DNA. TRBV21-1 is noted as a pseudogene. The CDR3 covers 16 residues. The CDR3 here is CASIIRDRGHYNEQFF. The DNA for the CDR3 is TGTGCCAGCATCATCCGGGACAGGGGGCATTACAATGAGCAGTTCTTC.

The CDR3 nucleotides read TGTGCCAGCAGTTACTCGAAGTGGGGCGGCTCCTACGAGCAGTACTTC. Translation: CASSYSKWGGSYEQYF. The chain carries TRBV6-5 and TRBJ2-7; D may be TRBD1 (5 bases). The CDR3 contains 16 residues. The germline V gene encodes CDR1 MNHEY and CDR2 SVGAGI. Trimming shortened V by 0 bases and J by 0 bases, and 12 bases separated the two germline ends.

The J gene is TRBJ2-3, the V gene TRBV20-1, with TRBD2 matching over 8 bases. There are 15 residues in the CDR3. The trim removed 3 bases at V and 5 bases at J, leaving 10 bases unmatched. Germline V gene sequence: CDR1 DFQATT, CDR2 SNEGSKA (reference sequence). CDR3 protein: CSASLREGLGDTQYF. The CDR3 DNA reads as TGCAGTGCTAGTCTCCGGGAGGGCCTAGGAGATACGCAGTATTTT.

The chain uses TRBV5-1 and TRBJ2-2; tentatively, D is TRBD2 (5 bases). Germline CDR1 reads SGHRS; CDR2 reads YFSETQ. The CDR3 runs 14 residues. The V end was cut by 6 bases, the J end by 4 bases, with 13 bases between. The CDR3 DNA follows: TGCGCCAGCATCCCCCCACGGGGCACCGGGGAGCTGTTTTTT. Translating gives CASIPPRGTGELFF.

The chain couples TRBV19 to TRBJ1-3; no reliable D call. Germline values: CDR1 LNHDA, CDR2 SQIVND (reference sequence). V was trimmed by 6 bases and J by 0 bases, leaving 12 bases between them. This CDR3 comprises 15 residues. Written as DNA, the CDR3 is TGTGCCAGTAGGGAGTACTCGAGCTCTGGAAACACCATATATTTT. Translated: CASREYSSSGNTIYF.

The CDR3 reads CASSHSAGGPELPYEQYF. The CDR3 DNA is TGTGCCAGCAGCCATTCGGCGGGAGGGCCCGAATTACCCTACGAGCAGTACTTC. The genes are TRBV7-2 and TRBJ2-7; TRBD2 matches 9 bases. Unmatched junction bases numbered 16, after V lost 5 bases and J lost 2 bases. The germline gives CDR1 SGHTA, CDR2 FQGNSA. The CDR3 extends over 18 amino acids.

This chain connects TRBV9 to TRBJ2-2; D is undetermined. The CDR3 covers 13 residues. The germline gives CDR1 SGDLS, CDR2 YYNGEE. V lost 0 bases, J lost 6 bases, and 6 bases lay in between. This CDR3 is CASSVVTAGELFF. The CDR3 coding sequence is TGTGCCAGCAGCGTAGTAACGGCCGGGGAGCTGTTTTTT.

The V gene is TRBV7-2, the J gene TRBJ2-7; D perhaps matches TRBD1 (5 bases). The germline CDR1 and CDR2 sequences are SGHTA and FQGNSA. The V end lost 5 bases, the J end lost 3 bases, and 14 bases lay between the germline ends. CDR3 length: 14 residues. CDR3 bases: TGTGCCAGCAGCGTAGACAGATCCCGCTACGAGCAGTACTTC. This translates into CASSVDRSRYEQYF.

V is TRBV11-2 and J is TRBJ2-4; 9 bases are a match to TRBD1. Germline V gene data show CDR1 as SGHAT and CDR2 as FQNNGV. Germline trimming cut 1 base from V and 6 bases from J; bases unmatched to any gene: 7. This CDR3 comprises 16 residues. The CDR3 reads CASSLGPGTGRNIQYF. In DNA form, the CDR3 reads TGTGCCAGCAGCTTAGGACCCGGGACAGGGCGAAACATTCAGTACTTC.

V usage is TRBV6-5 and J usage is TRBJ2-3, with D maybe TRBD2 (6 bases). V was trimmed by 6 bases and J by 10 bases, leaving 11 bases between them. The CDR3 is made up of 11 amino acids. Germline CDR1 reads MNHEY; CDR2 reads SVGAGI. CDR3 residues: CASRDWGAQYF. Written as DNA, the CDR3 is TGTGCCAGCAGGGATTGGGGGGCGCAGTATTTT.

The chain employs TRBV7-3 and TRBJ2-6, with 10 bases lining up with TRBD1. The CDR3 runs to 18 residues. V gave up 4 bases and J gave up 3 bases; unmatched junction bases: 9. Germline V gene data show CDR1 as SGHTA and CDR2 as FQGTGA. This CDR3 reads CASSSTAGTGVGANVLTF. The CDR3, as DNA: TGTGCCAGCAGCTCAACCGCCGGGACAGGGGTTGGGGCCAACGTCCTGACTTTC.

V gene TRBV5-6 combines with J gene TRBJ1-5; the D gene is possibly TRBD1 (5 bases). CDR3 size: 15 residues. Germline CDR1 reads SGHDT; CDR2 reads YYEEEE. Deletions cut 2 bases from V and 6 bases from J, with 15 bases between. This CDR3 reads CASSFGMGGGQPQHF. The CDR3 DNA reads as TGTGCCAGCAGCTTCGGGATGGGGGGAGGTCAGCCCCAGCATTTT.

This clone was seen a few times. V gene TRBV28 combines with J gene TRBJ1-1; D is perhaps TRBD1 (5 bases). Trimming took off 3 bases at V and 11 bases at J, with 10 bases between the two ends. This CDR3 region has 11 residues. The germline gives CDR1 MDHEN, CDR2 SYDVKM. CDR3: CASSFQGGAFF. DNA of the CDR3: TGTGCCAGCAGTTTCCAGGGCGGCGCTTTCTTT.